This TCR beta chain was retrieved from a study of CD8+CD57+ T cells in acquired aplastic anemia (dated by TCRdb to 2016 to 2018). Describing the broader study: Extracted DNA from sorted CD4+ and CD8+ cells averaged 3.2 ug, ranging from about 0.18 to 27.4 ug. CD8+CD57+ expansion was defined as a frequency above the mean frequency observed in healthy subjects. Overall study results and their limits: No significant difference in CD8+ Simpson's diversity was found between patients and healthy controls (P=0.060). Twenty-nine CD8+ CDR3 sequences were shared between patients and controls but appeared highly expressed in patients and within their immunodominant clones.

CDR1 SGHDN and CDR2 FVKESK are derived from the germline V gene. The CDR3 sequence runs 13 residues, both termini included. The kept DNA is CDR3 alone, 39 bases in frame from the first base. A distance of 13 bases separates the germline ends of V and J, which lose 1 base and 10 bases respectively. The patients picked for sequencing were ones in whom flow cytometry had shown an expansion of CD8+CD57+ cells. All patients had severe acquired aplastic anemia diagnosed by International Study of Aplastic Anemia and Agranulocytosis and Camitta criteria. No therapy had been received by the patients at the time of blood sampling. In the study, sorted CD4+ and CD8+ blood T cells from patients with severe aplastic anemia and from healthy subjects underwent deep sequencing of TCR repertoires. Patients were enrolled in the USA under clinicaltrials.gov protocols 00001620, 01623167, 00001397, 00071045, 00081523 and 00961064. Ficoll-Paque density gradient centrifugation was used to isolate peripheral blood mononuclear cells. Before DNA was extracted, CD4+ and CD8+ T cells were sorted using either FACS or magnetic beads.

Genomic DNA was used as template for profiling of TCR beta VDJ combinations and CDR3 sequences. An Illumina HiSeq 2000 was the platform used for TCR repertoire sequencing. As for the original processing: Repertoire assessment relied on Simpson's diversity index, CDR3 size and DJ length profiles, and TRBV/TRBJ rearrangement plots. The most abundant DNA sequence in the deep sequencing data was taken as the immunodominant clone. CDR3 amino acid sequences were checked for sharing across subjects and were also compared against the VDJdb database and published repertoires. The public reads were quality trimmed at Q25 with fastp and then assembled into clones with MiXCR by TCRdb, keeping productive beta chains. Merged by CDR3 protein, the rows form single entries marked with the most common genes and DNA. TCRdb, not the original authors, processed these V and J calls. The sample table records approximately 130,000 distinct CDR3 sequences; about two fifths of these occur just once. The top ten clonotypes cover under 3% of the sample.

Turning to this clonotype: Its antigen is currently not known. This may stem from a read error, because a much larger clone lies one nucleotide away. Lacking the conserved final phenylalanine or tryptophan, this CDR3 likely reflects a read error.

The chain was built from TRBV14 and TRBJ1-2; TRBD1 is a possible D gene, resting on 5 matching bases. The sample comprised sorted CD4+, CD8+, or CD8+CD57+ T cells (not recorded which) from PBMCs. This clonotype originated in a human donor with aplastic anemia. The CDR3 corresponds to CASSQGWGSPYTL. The nucleotide sequence reads TGTGCCAGCAGCCAAGGCTGGGGGAGCCCCTACACCCTC.